Described below is a single T cell receptor (beta chain) sequence and its context. The CDR3 is made up of 13 amino acids. CDR1 SGHRS and CDR2 YFSETQ come from the germline V gene. V dropped 4 bases and J dropped 4; count of bases not matched to a gene: 3. These data come from a study of blood T cells in healthy people across ages. Sample-barcoded 5' priming and a J-beta primer mix drove a second PCR of roughly 7 to 11 cycles. TCRdb re-called the 5' RACE reads with MiXCR, one entry per CDR3 protein. The sample has around 500,000 distinct CDR3 sequences; 45% to 55% are singletons. The V gene is TRBV5-1, the J gene TRBJ1-1; 8 positions agree with TRBD1. This receptor was obtained from a man older than 75 in good health. The material sequenced was blood. The CDR3 reads CASSPGGPTEAFF. Written as DNA, the CDR3 is TGCGCCAGCAGCCCAGGGGGCCCCACTGAAGCTTTCTTT.